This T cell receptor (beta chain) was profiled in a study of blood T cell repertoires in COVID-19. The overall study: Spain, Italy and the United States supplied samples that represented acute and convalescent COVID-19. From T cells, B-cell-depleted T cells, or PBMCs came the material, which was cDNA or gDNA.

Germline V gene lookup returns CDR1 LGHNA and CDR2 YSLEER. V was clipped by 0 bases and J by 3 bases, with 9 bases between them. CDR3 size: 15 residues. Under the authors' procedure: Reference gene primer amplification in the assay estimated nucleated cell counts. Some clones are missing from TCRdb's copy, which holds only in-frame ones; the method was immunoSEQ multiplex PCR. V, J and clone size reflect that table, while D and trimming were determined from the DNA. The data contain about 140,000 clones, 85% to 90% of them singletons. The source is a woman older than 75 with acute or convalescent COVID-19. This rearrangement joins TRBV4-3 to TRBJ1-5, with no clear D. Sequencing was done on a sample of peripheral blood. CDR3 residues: CASSQDEQNNQPQHF. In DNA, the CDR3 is TGCGCCAGCAGCCAAGATGAACAGAACAATCAGCCCCAGCATTTT.